Shown below are 16 T cell receptor beta chains from a single sample sequenced in a study of blood T cell repertoires in COVID-19. The assay was immunoSEQ multiplex PCR, and TCRdb's table has in-frame clones only and misses some. The sample holds 60,000 or so clones, approximately 87% seen once. Input material: peripheral blood. The receptors come from a man aged 55 to 69 with acute or convalescent COVID-19.

This clone was detected a few times. V gene TRBV6-1 combines with J gene TRBJ1-6; no clear D. The CDR3 loop spans 14 amino acids. Trimming removed 1 base at V and 9 bases at J, with 10 bases between. The germline gives CDR1 MNHNS, CDR2 SASEGT. The DNA for the CDR3 is TGTGCCAGCAGTGAAGTATATCCCTCTTCACCCCTCCACTTT. Translation: CASSEVYPSSPLHF.

V and J are TRBV2 and TRBJ2-3, with TRBD2 as a possible D gene (5 bases). The V and J ends lost 8 bases and 4 bases respectively, with 13 bases between them. Germline assignment: CDR1 SNHLY and CDR2 FYNNEI. The length of the CDR3 is 13 residues. As DNA, the CDR3 is TGTGCCAGCGCAGTGGGGAGATCAGATACGCAGTATTTT. This sequence encodes CASAVGRSDTQYF.

This clone was counted once. The chain recombines TRBV7-8 with TRBJ2-3, with TRBD2 matching 10 bases. J was trimmed by 6 bases and V by 6 bases; bases with no gene match: 9. The germline gives CDR1 SGHVS, CDR2 FQNEAQ. The CDR3 runs to 15 residues. The CDR3 region is CASSISGGPRDTQYF. For the CDR3, the DNA is TGTGCCAGCAGTATTAGCGGGGGGCCCAGGGATACGCAGTATTTT.

The chain recombines TRBV29-1 with TRBJ1-1; D is uncertain. V dropped 6 bases and J dropped 2 bases, with 10 bases sitting between them. CDR1 is SQVTM, CDR2 ANQGSEA, per germline. The CDR3 consists of 12 residues. The CDR3 is CSVGETNTEAFF. The CDR3 nucleotides are TGCAGCGTCGGGGAGACAAACACTGAAGCTTTCTTT.

This clone was found a few times. This chain uses TRBV20-1 with TRBJ2-7; 7 nucleotides line up with TRBD1. CDR3 length: 12 amino acids. Germline V gene sequence: CDR1 DFQATT, CDR2 SNEGSKA (reference sequence). V trimming: 3 bases; J trimming: 5 bases; junction bases outside the gene matches: 4. As DNA, the CDR3 is TGCAGTGCTAGTCAACAGGGGAACGAGCAGTACTTC. Its translation is CSASQQGNEQYF.

This clone was detected once. The chain is built from TRBV7-2 and TRBJ1-6; D not certain. V lost 3 bases and J lost 10, with 16 bases in between. The CDR3 is made up of 15 amino acids. Germline CDR1 reads SGHTA; CDR2 reads FQGNSA. CDR3: CASSFKPPQASPLHF. The CDR3 DNA is TGTGCCAGCAGCTTCAAACCCCCCCAGGCCTCACCCCTCCACTTT.

V is TRBV7-9 and J is TRBJ2-7; weak D call: TRBD1 (6 bases). This CDR3 comprises 18 residues. V lost 4 bases and J lost 6, with 28 bases in between. The germline gives CDR1 SEHNR, CDR2 FQNEAQ (reference sequence). CDR3 region: CASSSKGGRQTLRGEQYF. In DNA, the CDR3 is TGTGCCAGCAGCTCCAAAGGGGGACGACAGACTCTCCGGGGCGAGCAGTACTTC. Full variable domain (remainder filled in from reference TRBV7-9 and TRBJ2-7): DTGVSQNPRHKITKRGQNVTFRCDPISEHNRLYWYRQTLGQGPEFLTYFQNEAQLEKSRLLSDRFSAERPKGSFSTLEIQRTEQGDSAMYLCASSSKGGRQTLRGEQYFGPGTRLTVT.

The gene calls are TRBV7-8 and TRBJ1-5; D is ambiguous. Germline V gene data show CDR1 as SGHVS and CDR2 as FQNEAQ. The V end lost 1 base, the J end lost 3 bases, and 7 bases lay between the germline ends. The CDR3 is made up of 14 amino acids. The CDR3 DNA is TGTGCCAGCAGCTTAGTTGCAGTCAATCAGCCCCAGCATTTT. Protein product: CASSLVAVNQPQHF.

This chain links TRBV10-1 with TRBJ1-2, with D hard to call. The CDR3 loop spans 14 amino acids. Trimming left V 7 bases short and J 5 bases short, with 17 bases between. From germline, CDR1 is WNHNN and CDR2 SYGVQD (reference sequence). The CDR3 bases are TGCGCCAGCACCCTAGCGGAGCCCCGTTATGGCTACACCTTC. Translating it yields CASTLAEPRYGYTF.

This rearrangement joins TRBV9 to TRBJ2-3; maybe TRBD1 (5 bases). The ends were cut back, 4 bases at V and 4 bases at J, with 10 bases in the middle. There are 13 residues in the CDR3. Germline V gives CDR1 SGDLS, CDR2 YYNGEE. The CDR3 DNA follows: TGTGCCAGCAGCCTCCAGGGTGCAGATACGCAGTATTTT. Translating it yields CASSLQGADTQYF.

The chain links TRBV4-3 to TRBJ1-2; 8 nucleotides agree with TRBD1. J was trimmed by 5 bases and V by 1 base; bases with no gene match: 6. The CDR3 length is 15 residues. Germline-derived CDR1 and CDR2 are LGHNA and YSLEER. CDR3 sequence (DNA): TGCGCCAGCAGCCAAGTACAAAGGACAGGGTATGGCTACACCTTC. Translating it yields CASSQVQRTGYGYTF.

V is TRBV24-1 and J is TRBJ2-5, with D hard to call. V was clipped by 3 bases and J by 4 bases, with 17 bases between them. The germline V gene encodes CDR1 KGHDR and CDR2 SFDVKD. CDR3 length: 16 residues. The CDR3 reads CATSDPLTRARETQYF. The CDR3 region has the DNA TGTGCCACCAGTGATCCCCTCACACGAGCGCGAGAGACCCAGTACTTC.

The chain carries TRBV5-1 and TRBJ2-3; a weak D match, TRBD1 (5 bases). Trimming left V 0 bases short and J 2 bases short, with 10 bases between. CDR3 length equals 15 residues. Germline loops: CDR1 SGHRS, CDR2 YFSETQ. DNA of the CDR3: TGCGCCAGCAGCTTGGTGGCAGGGTACACAGATACGCAGTATTTT. The encoded protein is CASSLVAGYTDTQYF.

The gene calls are TRBV11-2 and TRBJ2-7; 8 bases map to TRBD1. V lost 0 bases and J lost 12; bases outside the gene matches: 10. The germline gives CDR1 SGHAT, CDR2 FQNNGV. CDR3 length equals 14 residues. The CDR3 DNA follows: TGTGCCAGCAGCTTAGATCGGAGACAGGGGCGCCGGTACTTC. Translated: CASSLDRRQGRRYF.

This clone was recorded once. The V and J genes are TRBV4-1 and TRBJ2-2; no clear D gene. Trimming removed 1 base from V and 5 bases from J, with 14 bases in between. CDR3 size: 16 residues. CDR1 is MGHRA, CDR2 YSYEKL, per germline. For the CDR3, the DNA is TGCGCCAGCAGCCAAGTCCCCTCGGGTCGGACCGGGGAGCTGTTTTTT. It translates to CASSQVPSGRTGELFF.

The genes are TRBV18 and TRBJ1-2, with D unresolved. V lost 2 bases and J lost 13, with 8 bases in between. The CDR3 runs 10 residues. Germline lookup yields CDR1 KGHSH and CDR2 LQKENI. The DNA of the CDR3 is TGTGCCAGCTCACCAAAACGGGGCACCTTC. This encodes CASSPKRGTF.